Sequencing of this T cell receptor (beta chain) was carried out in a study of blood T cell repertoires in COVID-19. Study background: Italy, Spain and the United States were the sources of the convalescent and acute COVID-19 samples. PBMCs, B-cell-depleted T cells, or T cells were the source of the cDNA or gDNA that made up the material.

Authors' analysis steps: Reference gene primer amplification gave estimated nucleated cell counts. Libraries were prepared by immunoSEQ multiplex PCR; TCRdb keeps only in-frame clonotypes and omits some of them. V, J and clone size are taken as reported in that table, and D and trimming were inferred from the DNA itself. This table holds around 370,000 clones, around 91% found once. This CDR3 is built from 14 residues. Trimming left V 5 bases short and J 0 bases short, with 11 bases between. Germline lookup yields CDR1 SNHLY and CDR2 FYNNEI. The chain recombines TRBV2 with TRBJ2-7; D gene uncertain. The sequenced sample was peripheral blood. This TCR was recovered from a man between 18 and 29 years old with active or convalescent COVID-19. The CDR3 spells CASSLGFISYEQYF. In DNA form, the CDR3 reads TGTGCCAGCAGTTTGGGCTTCATCTCCTACGAGCAGTACTTC.